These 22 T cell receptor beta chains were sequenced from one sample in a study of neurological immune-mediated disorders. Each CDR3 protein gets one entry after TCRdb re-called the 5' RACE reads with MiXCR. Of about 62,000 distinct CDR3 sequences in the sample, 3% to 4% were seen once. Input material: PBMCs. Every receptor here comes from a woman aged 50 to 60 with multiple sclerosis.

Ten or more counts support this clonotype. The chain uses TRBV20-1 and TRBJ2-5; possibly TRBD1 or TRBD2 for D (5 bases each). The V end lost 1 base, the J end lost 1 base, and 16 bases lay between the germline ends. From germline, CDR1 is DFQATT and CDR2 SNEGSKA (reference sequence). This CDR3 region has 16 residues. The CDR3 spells CSARALTAGTQETQYF. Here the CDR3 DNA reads TGCAGTGCTAGAGCCCTTACGGCAGGGACCCAAGAGACCCAGTACTTC.

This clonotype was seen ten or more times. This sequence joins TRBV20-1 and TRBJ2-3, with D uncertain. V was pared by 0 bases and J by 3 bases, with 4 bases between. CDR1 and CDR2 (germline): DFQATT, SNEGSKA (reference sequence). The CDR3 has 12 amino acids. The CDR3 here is CSARDPTDTQYF. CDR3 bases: TGCAGTGCTAGAGATCCGACAGATACGCAGTATTTT.

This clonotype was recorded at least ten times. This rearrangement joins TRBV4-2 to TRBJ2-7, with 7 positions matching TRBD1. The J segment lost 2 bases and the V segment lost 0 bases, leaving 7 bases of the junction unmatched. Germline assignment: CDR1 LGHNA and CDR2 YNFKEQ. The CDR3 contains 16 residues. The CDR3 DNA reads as TGTGCCAGCAGCCAAGATCTAGGGACAGTTGCCTACGAGCAGTACTTC. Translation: CASSQDLGTVAYEQYF.

CDR3: CSAGTSGRGQYF. CDR3 DNA sequence: TGCAGTGCTGGGACTAGCGGGAGGGGGCAGTATTTT. The rearrangement uses TRBV20-1 and TRBJ2-3; TRBD2 matches 16 bases. CDR1 DFQATT and CDR2 SNEGSKA come from the germline V gene (reference sequence). CDR3 length: 12 amino acids. The trim removed 5 bases at V and 11 bases at J, leaving 1 base unmatched.

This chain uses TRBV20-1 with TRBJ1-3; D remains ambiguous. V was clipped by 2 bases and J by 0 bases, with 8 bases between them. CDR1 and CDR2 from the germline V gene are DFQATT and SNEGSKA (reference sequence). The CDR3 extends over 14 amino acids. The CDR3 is CSARPWGSGNTIYF. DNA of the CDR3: TGCAGTGCTAGACCCTGGGGCTCTGGAAACACCATATATTTT.

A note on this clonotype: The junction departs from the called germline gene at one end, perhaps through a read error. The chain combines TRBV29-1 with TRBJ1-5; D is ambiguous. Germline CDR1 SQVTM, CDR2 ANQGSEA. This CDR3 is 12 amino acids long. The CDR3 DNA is TGCAGCGTTGGTCAGTTCAATCAGCCCCAGAATTTT. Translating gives CSVGQFNQPQNF.

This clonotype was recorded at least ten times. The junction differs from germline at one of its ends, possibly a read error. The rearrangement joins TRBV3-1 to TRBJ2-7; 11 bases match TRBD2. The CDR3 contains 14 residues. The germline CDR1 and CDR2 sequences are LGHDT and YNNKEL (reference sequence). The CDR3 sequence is CASSPSTGTSGLTF. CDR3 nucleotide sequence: TGTGCCAGCAGCCCGTCTACCGGGACTAGCGGATTAACCTTC.

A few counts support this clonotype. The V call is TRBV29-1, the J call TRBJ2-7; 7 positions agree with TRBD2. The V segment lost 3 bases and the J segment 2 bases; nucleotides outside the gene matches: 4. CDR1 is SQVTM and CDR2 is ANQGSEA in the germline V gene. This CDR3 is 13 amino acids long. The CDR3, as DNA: TGCAGCGTTGACAGGGAGGGTACCTACGAGCAGTACTTC. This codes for CSVDREGTYEQYF.

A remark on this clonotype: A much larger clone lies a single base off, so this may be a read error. The CDR3 sequence: CASSLMQTSEKLFF. DNA for the CDR3: TGTGCCAGCAGTTTAATGCAAACGAGTGAAAAACTGTTTTTT. The rearrangement joins TRBV12-3 or TRBV12-4 to TRBJ1-4; D gene ambiguous. The CDR3 is 14 residues long. V was pared by 2 bases and J by 7 bases, with 11 bases between.

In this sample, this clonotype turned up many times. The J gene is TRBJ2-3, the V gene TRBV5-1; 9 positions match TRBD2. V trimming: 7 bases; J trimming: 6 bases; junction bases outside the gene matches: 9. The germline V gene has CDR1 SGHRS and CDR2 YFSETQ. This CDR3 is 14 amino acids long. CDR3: CASHSGRGLDTQYF. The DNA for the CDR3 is TGCGCCAGCCATAGCGGGAGAGGATTGGATACGCAGTATTTT.

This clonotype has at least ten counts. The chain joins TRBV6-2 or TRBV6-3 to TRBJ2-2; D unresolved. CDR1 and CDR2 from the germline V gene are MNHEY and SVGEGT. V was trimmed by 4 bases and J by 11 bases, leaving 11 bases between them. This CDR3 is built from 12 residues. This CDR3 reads CASSWGLEELFF. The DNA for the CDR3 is TGTGCCAGCAGTTGGGGTCTGGAAGAGCTGTTTTTT.

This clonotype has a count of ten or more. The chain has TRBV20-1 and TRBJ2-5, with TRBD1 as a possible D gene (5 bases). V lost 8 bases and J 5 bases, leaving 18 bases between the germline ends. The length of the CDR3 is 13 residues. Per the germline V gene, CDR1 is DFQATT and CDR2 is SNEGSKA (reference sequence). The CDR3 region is CSLHRQSEETQYF. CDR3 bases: TGCAGTCTCCACCGACAGAGTGAGGAGACCCAGTACTTC.

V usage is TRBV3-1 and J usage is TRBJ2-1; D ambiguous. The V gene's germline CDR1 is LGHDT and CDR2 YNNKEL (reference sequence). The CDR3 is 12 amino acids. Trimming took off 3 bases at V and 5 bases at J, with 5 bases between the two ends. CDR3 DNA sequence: TGTGCCAGCAGCCAGGTAAACAATGAGCAGTTCTTC. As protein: CASSQVNNEQFF.

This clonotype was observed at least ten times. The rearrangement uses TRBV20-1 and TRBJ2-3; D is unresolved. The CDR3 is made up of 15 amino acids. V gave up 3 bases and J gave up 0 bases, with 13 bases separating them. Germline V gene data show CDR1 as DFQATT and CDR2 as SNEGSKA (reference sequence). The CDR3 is CSARMPIGSTDTQYF. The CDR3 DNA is TGCAGTGCTAGGATGCCGATCGGTAGCACAGATACGCAGTATTTT.

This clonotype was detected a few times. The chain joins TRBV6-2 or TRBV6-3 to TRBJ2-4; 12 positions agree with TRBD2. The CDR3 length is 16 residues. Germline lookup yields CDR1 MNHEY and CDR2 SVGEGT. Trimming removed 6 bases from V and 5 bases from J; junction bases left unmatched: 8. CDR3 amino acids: CASSRTSGVGQNIQYF. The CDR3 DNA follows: TGTGCCAGCAGCAGGACTAGCGGGGTGGGCCAAAACATTCAGTACTTC.

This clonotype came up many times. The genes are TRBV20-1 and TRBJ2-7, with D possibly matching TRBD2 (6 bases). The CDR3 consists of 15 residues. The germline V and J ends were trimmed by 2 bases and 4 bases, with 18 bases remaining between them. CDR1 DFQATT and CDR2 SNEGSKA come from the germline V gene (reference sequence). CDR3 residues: CSARLSGGVLYEQYF. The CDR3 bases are TGCAGTGCTAGACTTTCGGGCGGGGTTTTGTACGAGCAGTACTTC.

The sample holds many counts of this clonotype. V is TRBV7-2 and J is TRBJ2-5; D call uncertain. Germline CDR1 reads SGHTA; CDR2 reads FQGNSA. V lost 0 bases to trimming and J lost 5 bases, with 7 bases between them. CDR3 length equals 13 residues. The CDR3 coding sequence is TGTGCCAGCAGCTTAGCGGTACTCGAGACCCAGTACTTC. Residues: CASSLAVLETQYF.

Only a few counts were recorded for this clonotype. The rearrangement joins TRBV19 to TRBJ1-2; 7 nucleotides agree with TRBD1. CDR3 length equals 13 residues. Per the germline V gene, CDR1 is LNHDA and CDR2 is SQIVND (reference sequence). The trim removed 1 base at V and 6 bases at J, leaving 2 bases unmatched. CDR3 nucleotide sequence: TGTGCCAGTAGTATAGGACAGGGCCATGGCTACACCTTC. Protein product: CASSIGQGHGYTF. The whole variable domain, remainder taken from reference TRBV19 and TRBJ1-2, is DGGITQSPKYLFRKEGQNVTLSCEQNLNHDAMYWYRQDPGQGLRLIYYSQIVNDFQKGDIAEGYSVSREKKESFPLTVTSAQKNPTAFYLCASSIGQGHGYTFGSGTRLTVV.

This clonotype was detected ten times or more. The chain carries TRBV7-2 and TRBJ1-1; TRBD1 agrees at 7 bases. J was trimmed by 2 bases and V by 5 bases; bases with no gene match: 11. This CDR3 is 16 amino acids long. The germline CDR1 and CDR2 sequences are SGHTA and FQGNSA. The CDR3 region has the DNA TGTGCCAGCAGCCCTGACAGGGCGGGGATTAACACTGAAGCTTTCTTT. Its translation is CASSPDRAGINTEAFF.

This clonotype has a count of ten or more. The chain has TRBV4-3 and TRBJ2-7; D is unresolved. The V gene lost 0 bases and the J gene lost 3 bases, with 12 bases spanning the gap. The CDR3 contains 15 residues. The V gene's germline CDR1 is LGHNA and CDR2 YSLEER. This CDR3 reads CASSQEEGQLYEQYF. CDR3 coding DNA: TGCGCCAGCAGCCAAGAGGAAGGGCAGCTCTACGAGCAGTACTTC.

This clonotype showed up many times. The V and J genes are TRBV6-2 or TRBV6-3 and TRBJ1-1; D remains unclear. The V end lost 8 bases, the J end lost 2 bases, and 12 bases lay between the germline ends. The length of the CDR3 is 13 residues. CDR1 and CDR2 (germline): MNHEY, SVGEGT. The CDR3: CASSVRENTEAFF. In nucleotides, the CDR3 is TGTGCCAGCTCCGTTAGGGAAAACACTGAAGCTTTCTTT.

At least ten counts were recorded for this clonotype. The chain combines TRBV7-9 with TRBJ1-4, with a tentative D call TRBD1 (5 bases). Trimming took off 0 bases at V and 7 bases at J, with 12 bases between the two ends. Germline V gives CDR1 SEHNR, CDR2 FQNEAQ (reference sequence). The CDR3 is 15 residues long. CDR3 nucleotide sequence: TGTGCCAGCAGCTTAGCCGGGGCGTACGCTGAAAAACTGTTTTTT. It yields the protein CASSLAGAYAEKLFF.